This T cell receptor beta chain was identified in a study of blood T cell repertoires in COVID-19. This table comes from immunoSEQ multiplex PCR, and its TCRdb copy is limited to in-frame clones, with some not included. In the table there are around 150,000 clones, roughly 90% of which are singletons. V lost 1 base and J 8 bases, leaving 14 bases between the germline ends. Germline V gene lookup returns CDR1 LNHNV and CDR2 YYDKDF (reference sequence). The CDR3 extends over 14 amino acids. The sequencing input was peripheral blood. The receptor's source is a man in his fifties with active or convalescent COVID-19. The V gene is TRBV15, the J gene TRBJ1-2; possible D gene TRBD1, 6 bases. The CDR3 DNA reads as TGTGCCACCAGCAGAGTGGGGGCGTTCTCGGGCTACACCTTC. Its protein product is CATSRVGAFSGYTF.